The present TCR beta chain was sequenced within a study of regulatory T cells in long-lasting Graves disease. This clonotype was seen ten or more times. Time point noted: persistent/refractory GD, antithyroid drugs over 5 years with positive TRAb. From PBMCs, RNA was extracted and then used to make the TCR library. Clinicians diagnosed Graves' disease using American Thyroid Association guidelines. Germline loops: CDR1 MNHNS, CDR2 SASEGT. V lost 4 bases and J lost 1; bases outside the gene matches: 6. This CDR3 comprises 17 residues. Construction of the TCR beta libraries employed iRepertoire HTBI primers in conjunction with Arm-PCR of CDR3 regions. Each CDR3 protein gets one entry after TCRdb re-called the multiplex PCR reads with MiXCR. The sample comprises 400,000 to 450,000 distinct CDR3 sequences, about a quarter of which are singletons, and approximately 25% rests with the top ten.

Sample: peripheral blood mononuclear cells (PBMCs), taken when the disease was refractory, from a patient treated with antithyroid drugs. The clonotype originates from a female donor with Graves disease. The chain recombines TRBV6-1 with TRBJ2-5; 13 bases are shared with TRBD2. The CDR3 region is CASSGRTSGRSQETQYF. The CDR3 DNA follows: TGTGCCAGCAGTGGGCGGACTAGCGGGAGATCCCAAGAGACCCAGTACTTC.